This is a list of T cell receptor beta chains from one sample in a study of metastatic and nonmetastatic thyroid tumors. MiXCR reprocessed the PCR reads for TCRdb. The sample contains 3,500 to 5,000 clones, less than 25% of which appear only once. Sequencing was performed on tumor tissue. Receptors were obtained from a female donor with papillary thyroid cancer or a benign thyroid nodule (not recorded which). Some clones in this sample may be carry-over from other donors' samples. Each CDR3 is given with its conserved first and last residue. The order of the fields is J gene, D gene, V gene, clone size, CDR3 protein, CDR3 DNA. A D gene is named only where the DNA matches it firmly. Some rows mark clone size as missing; the rest say once, few, many or name a class of expanded clone.

J gene: TRBJ1-2; D gene: -; V gene: TRBV5-4; clone size: medium-sized; CDR3 protein: CASSSDSLYGYTF; CDR3 DNA: TGTGCCAGCAGCTCGGACAGCCTCTATGGCTACACCTTC
J gene: TRBJ1-1; D gene: -; V gene: TRBV28; clone size: few; CDR3 protein: CASTVYQGNTEAFF; CDR3 DNA: TGTGCCAGCACCGTGTACCAGGGTAACACTGAAGCTTTCTTT
J gene: TRBJ2-7; D gene: -; V gene: TRBV6-2/TRBV6-3; clone size: -; CDR3 protein: CASSYPSYEQYF; CDR3 DNA: TGTGCCAGCAGTTACCCCAGCTACGAGCAGTACTTC
J gene: TRBJ2-7; D gene: -; V gene: TRBV5-6; clone size: -; CDR3 protein: CASTIAGVYEQYF; CDR3 DNA: TGTGCCAGCACCATAGCCGGGGTTTACGAGCAGTACTTC
J gene: TRBJ2-1; D gene: -; V gene: TRBV5-8; clone size: medium-sized; CDR3 protein: CASSYRGTYNEQFF; CDR3 DNA: TGTGCCAGCAGCTATAGGGGGACCTACAATGAGCAGTTCTTC
J gene: TRBJ1-2; D gene: TRBD1; V gene: TRBV28; clone size: few; CDR3 protein: CASSLFTTPGQGYGYTF; CDR3 DNA: TGTGCCAGCAGTTTATTCACGACCCCGGGACAGGGTTATGGCTACACCTTC
J gene: TRBJ2-7; D gene: TRBD1; V gene: TRBV20-1; clone size: -; CDR3 protein: CSGRTGFSYEQYF; CDR3 DNA: TGCAGTGGGAGGACAGGGTTTTCCTACGAGCAGTACTTC
J gene: TRBJ1-1; D gene: TRBD1; V gene: TRBV11-2; clone size: -; CDR3 protein: CASFLGQGARNTEAFF; CDR3 DNA: TGTGCCAGCTTTCTGGGACAGGGGGCAAGGAACACTGAAGCTTTCTTT
J gene: TRBJ2-2; D gene: -; V gene: TRBV18; clone size: many; CDR3 protein: CASSPRGQENTGELFF; CDR3 DNA: TGTGCCAGCTCACCAAGAGGGCAGGAGAACACCGGGGAGCTGTTTTTT
J gene: TRBJ2-4; D gene: -; V gene: TRBV28; clone size: -; CDR3 protein: CASSKDLRNIQYF; CDR3 DNA: TGTGCCAGCAGCAAGGACTTGCGAAACATTCAGTACTTC